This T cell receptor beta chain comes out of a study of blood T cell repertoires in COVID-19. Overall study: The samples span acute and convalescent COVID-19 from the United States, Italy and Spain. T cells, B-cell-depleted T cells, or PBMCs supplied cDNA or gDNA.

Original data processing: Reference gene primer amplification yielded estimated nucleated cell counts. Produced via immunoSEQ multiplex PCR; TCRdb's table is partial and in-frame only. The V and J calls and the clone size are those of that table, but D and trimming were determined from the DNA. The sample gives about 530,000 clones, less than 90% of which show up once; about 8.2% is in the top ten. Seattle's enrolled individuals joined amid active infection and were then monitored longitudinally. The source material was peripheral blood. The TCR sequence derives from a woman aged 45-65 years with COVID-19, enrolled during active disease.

The CDR3 loop reads CASSYSDRGNSAFF. The CDR3 DNA reads as TGTGCCAGCAGTTACTCTGACAGGGGAAACTCAGCTTTCTTT. This chain connects TRBV6-5 to TRBJ1-1; 8 bases agree with TRBD1. The ends lost 0 bases at V and 10 bases at J; junction bases unmatched: 7. CDR3 length equals 14 residues. Germline loops: CDR1 MNHEY, CDR2 SVGAGI.